The source of this T cell receptor (beta chain) is a study of blood T cell repertoires in COVID-19. Study in general: Acute and convalescent COVID-19 samples came from the United States, Italy and Spain. Nucleic acid was either cDNA or gDNA, and it came from T cells, B-cell-depleted T cells, or PBMCs.

CDR3 length: 14 amino acids. The germline V gene has CDR1 KGHSH and CDR2 LQKENI. V shed 2 bases, J shed 4 bases, and the junction held 4 bases outside the gene matches. Authors' analysis steps: Using reference gene primer amplification, nucleated cell counts were estimated. Method: immunoSEQ multiplex PCR; TCRdb's copy keeps in-frame clones and lacks some. The V and J calls and the clone size are those of that table, but D and trimming were determined from the DNA. The table shows about 240,000 clones, with around 82% occurring only once. The receptor comes from a woman aged 70-85 years with acute or convalescent COVID-19. Sequenced: peripheral blood. The chain uses TRBV18 and TRBJ1-2, with 7 bases matching TRBD1. CDR3 DNA sequence: TGTGCCAGCTCACCAGCAGGACAGGCCTATGGCTACACCTTC. Amino acid sequence: CASSPAGQAYGYTF. The variable domain in full, completed from reference TRBV18 and TRBJ1-2, reads NAGVMQNPRHLVRRRGQEARLRCSPMKGHSHVYWYRQLPEEGLKFMVYLQKENIIDESGMPKERFSAEFPKEGPSILRIQQVVRGDSAAYFCASSPAGQAYGYTFGSGTRLTVV.